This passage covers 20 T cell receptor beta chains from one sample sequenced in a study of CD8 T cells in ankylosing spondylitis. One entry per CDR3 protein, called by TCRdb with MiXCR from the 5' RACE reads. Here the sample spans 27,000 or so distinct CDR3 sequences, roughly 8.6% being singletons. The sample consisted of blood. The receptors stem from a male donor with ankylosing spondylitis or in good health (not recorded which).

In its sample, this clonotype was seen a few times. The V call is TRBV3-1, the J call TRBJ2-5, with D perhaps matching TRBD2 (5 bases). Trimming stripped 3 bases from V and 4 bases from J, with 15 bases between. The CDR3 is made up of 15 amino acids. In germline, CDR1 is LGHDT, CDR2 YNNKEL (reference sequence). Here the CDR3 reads CASSHRTSRGETQYF. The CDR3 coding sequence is TGTGCCAGCAGCCATAGGACGTCTCGGGGAGAGACCCAGTACTTC.

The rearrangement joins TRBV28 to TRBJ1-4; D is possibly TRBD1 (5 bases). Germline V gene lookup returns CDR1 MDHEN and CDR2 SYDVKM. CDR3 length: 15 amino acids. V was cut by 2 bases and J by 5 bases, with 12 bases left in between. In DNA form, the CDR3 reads TGTGCCAGCAGTTTAGGAGCGGCAGGGAATGAAAAACTGTTTTTT. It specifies CASSLGAAGNEKLFF.

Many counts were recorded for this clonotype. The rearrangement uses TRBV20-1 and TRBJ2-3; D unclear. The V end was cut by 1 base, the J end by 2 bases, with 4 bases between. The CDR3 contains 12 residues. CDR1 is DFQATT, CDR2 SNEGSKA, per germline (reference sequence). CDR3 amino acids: CSARGLTDTQYF. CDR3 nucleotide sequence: TGCAGTGCTAGAGGGCTCACAGATACGCAGTATTTT.

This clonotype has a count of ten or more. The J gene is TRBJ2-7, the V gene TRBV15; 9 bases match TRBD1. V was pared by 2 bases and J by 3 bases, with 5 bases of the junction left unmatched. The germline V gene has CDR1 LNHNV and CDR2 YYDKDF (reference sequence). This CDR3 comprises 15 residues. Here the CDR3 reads CATSRKQGAVYEQYV. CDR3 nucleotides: TGTGCCACCAGCAGAAAACAGGGGGCTGTCTACGAGCAGTACGTC.

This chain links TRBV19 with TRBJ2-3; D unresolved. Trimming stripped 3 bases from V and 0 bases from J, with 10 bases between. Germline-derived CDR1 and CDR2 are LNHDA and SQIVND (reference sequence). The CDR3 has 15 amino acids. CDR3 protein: CASSMGASSTDTQYF. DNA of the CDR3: TGTGCCAGTAGTATGGGCGCTTCTAGCACAGATACGCAGTATTTT.

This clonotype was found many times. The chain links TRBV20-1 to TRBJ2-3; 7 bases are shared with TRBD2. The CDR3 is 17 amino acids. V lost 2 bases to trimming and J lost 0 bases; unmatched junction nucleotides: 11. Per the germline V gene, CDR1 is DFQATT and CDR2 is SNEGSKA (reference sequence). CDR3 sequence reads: CSARYDRTRPSTDTQYF. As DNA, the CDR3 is TGCAGTGCTAGATACGATAGGACTAGACCTAGCACAGATACGCAGTATTTT.

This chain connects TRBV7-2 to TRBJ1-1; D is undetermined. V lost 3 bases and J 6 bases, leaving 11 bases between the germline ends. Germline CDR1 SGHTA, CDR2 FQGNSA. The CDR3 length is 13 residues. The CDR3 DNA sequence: TGTGCCAGCAGCTTTTCCGACTTATCTGAAGCTTTCTTT. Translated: CASSFSDLSEAFF. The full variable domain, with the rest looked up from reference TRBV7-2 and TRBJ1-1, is GAGVSQSPSNKVTEKGKDVELRCDPISGHTALYWYRQSLGQGLEFLIYFQGNSAPDKSGLPSDRFSAERTGGSVSTLTIQRTQQEDSAVYLCASSFSDLSEAFFGQGTRLTVV.

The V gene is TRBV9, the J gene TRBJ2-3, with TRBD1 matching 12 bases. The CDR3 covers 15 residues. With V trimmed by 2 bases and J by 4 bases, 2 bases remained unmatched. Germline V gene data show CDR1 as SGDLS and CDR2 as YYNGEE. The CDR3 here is CASSVRDRGPDTQYF. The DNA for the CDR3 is TGTGCCAGCAGCGTCCGGGACAGGGGGCCAGATACGCAGTATTTT.

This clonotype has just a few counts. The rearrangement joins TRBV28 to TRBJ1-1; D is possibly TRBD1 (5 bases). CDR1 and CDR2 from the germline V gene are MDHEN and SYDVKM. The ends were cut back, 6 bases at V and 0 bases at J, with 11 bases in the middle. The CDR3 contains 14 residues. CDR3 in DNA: TGTGCCAGCAGCCCAACGGGGGTGAACACTGAAGCTTTCTTT. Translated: CASSPTGVNTEAFF.

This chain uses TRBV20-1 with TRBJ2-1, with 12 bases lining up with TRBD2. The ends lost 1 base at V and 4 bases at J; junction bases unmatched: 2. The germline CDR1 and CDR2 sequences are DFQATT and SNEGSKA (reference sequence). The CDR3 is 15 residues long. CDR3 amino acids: CSARALAGGYNEQFF. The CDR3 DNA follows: TGCAGTGCTAGAGCACTAGCGGGGGGTTACAATGAGCAGTTCTTC.

The DNA of the CDR3 is TGTGCCAGCAGCTCTACCCGACCAGATACGCAGTATTTT. Residues: CASSSTRPDTQYF. This chain connects TRBV7-9 to TRBJ2-3; no definite D call. Per germline, CDR1 SEHNR and CDR2 FQNEAQ (reference sequence). The CDR3 totals 13 residues. V shed 4 bases and J shed 4 bases, with 9 bases lying between them.

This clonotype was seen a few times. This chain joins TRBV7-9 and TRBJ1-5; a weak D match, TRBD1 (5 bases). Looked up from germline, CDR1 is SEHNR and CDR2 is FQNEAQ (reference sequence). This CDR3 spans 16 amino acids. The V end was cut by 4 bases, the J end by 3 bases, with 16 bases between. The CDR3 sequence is CASSSWGGAANQPQHF. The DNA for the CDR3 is TGTGCCAGCAGCTCCTGGGGAGGGGCGGCCAATCAGCCCCAGCATTTT.

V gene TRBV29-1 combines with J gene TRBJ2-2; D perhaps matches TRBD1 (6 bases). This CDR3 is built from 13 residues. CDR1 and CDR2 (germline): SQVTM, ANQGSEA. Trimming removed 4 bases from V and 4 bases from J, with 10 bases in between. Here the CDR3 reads CSVGTGPTGELFF. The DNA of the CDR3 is TGCAGCGTTGGAACAGGGCCCACCGGGGAGCTGTTTTTT.

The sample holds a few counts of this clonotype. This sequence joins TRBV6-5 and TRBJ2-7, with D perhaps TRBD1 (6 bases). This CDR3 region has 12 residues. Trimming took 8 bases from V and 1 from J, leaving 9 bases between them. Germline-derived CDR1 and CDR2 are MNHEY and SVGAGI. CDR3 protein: CASRRGSYEQYF. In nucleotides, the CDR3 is TGTGCCAGCCGCAGGGGTTCCTACGAGCAGTACTTC.

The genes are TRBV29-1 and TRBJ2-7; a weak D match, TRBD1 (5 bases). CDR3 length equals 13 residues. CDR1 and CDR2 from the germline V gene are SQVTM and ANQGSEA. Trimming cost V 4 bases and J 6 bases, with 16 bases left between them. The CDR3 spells CSVVVSQGGEQYF. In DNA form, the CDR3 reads TGCAGCGTTGTAGTCAGTCAGGGCGGCGAGCAGTACTTC.

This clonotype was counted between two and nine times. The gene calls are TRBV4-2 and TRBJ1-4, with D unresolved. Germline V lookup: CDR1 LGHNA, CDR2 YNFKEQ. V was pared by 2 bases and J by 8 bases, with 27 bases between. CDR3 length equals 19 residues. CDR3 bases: TGTGCCAGCAGCCAAATTACCTCCAGGACCCAACTAACCCGCGAAAAACTGTTTTTT. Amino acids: CASSQITSRTQLTREKLFF.

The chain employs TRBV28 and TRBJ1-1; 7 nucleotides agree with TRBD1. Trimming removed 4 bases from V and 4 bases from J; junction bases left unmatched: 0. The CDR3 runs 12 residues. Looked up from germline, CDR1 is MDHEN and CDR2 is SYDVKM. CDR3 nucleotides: TGTGCCAGCAGTTCAGGGGGCACTGAAGCTTTCTTT. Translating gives CASSSGGTEAFF.

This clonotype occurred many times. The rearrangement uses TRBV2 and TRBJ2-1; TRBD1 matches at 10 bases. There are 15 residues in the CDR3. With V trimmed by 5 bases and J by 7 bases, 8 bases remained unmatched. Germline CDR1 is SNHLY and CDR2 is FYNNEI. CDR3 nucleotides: TGTGCCAGCAGTCCGGACAGGGGGAGAGGAAATGAGCAGTTCTTC. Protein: CASSPDRGRGNEQFF.

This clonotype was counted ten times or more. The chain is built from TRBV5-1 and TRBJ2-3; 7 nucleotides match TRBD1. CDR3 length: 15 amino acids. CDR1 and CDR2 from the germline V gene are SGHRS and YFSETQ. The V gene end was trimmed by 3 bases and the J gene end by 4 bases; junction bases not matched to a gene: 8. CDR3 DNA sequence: TGCGCCAGCAGCTCGCCACATCAGGGGGCAGATACGCAGTATTTT. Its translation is CASSSPHQGADTQYF.

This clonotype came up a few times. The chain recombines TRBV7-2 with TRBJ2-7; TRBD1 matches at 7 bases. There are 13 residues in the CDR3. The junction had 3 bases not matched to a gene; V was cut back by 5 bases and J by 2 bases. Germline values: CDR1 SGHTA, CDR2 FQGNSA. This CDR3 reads CASSLGTAYEQYF. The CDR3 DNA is TGTGCCAGCAGCCTAGGGACAGCCTACGAGCAGTACTTC.